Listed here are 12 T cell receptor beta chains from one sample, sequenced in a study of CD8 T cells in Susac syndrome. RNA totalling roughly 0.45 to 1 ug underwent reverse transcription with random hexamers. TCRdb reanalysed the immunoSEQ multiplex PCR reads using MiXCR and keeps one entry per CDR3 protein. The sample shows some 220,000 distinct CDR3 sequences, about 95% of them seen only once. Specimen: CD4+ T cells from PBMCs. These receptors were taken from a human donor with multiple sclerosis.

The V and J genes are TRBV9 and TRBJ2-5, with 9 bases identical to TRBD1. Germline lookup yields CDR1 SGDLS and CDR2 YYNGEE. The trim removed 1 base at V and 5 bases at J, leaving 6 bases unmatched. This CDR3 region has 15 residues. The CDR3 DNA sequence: TGTGCCAGCAGCGTAACTACAGGGGGCTACGAGACCCAGTACTTC. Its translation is CASSVTTGGYETQYF.

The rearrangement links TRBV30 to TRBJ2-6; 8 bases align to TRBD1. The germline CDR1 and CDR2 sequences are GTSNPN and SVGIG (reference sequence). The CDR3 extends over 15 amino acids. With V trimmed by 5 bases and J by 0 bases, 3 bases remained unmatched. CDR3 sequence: CAWDRGSSGANVLTF. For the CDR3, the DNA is TGTGCCTGGGACAGGGGAAGCTCTGGGGCCAACGTCCTGACTTTC.

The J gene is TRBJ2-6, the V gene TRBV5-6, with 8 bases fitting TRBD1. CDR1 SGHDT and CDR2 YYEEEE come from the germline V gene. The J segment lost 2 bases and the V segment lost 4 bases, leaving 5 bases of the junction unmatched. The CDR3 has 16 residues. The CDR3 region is CASSPMDRAGANVLTF. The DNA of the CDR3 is TGTGCCAGCAGCCCGATGGACAGGGCTGGGGCCAACGTCCTGACTTTC.

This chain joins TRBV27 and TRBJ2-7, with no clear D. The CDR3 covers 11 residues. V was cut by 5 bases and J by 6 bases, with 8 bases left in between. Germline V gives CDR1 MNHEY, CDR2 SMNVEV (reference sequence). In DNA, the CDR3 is TGTGCCAGCAGTCCACATACCGAGCAGTACTTC. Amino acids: CASSPHTEQYF.

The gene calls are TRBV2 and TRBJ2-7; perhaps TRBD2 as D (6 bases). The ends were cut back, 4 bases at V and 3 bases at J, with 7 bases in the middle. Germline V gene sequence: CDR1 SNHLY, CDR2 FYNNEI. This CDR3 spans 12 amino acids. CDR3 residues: CASSGSGYEQYF. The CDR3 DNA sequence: TGTGCCAGCAGTGGTAGCGGCTACGAGCAGTACTTC.

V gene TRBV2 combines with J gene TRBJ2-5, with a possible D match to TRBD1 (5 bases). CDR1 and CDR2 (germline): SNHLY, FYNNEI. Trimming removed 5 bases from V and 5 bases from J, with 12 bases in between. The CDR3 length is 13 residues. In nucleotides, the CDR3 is TGTGCCAGCAGTAAGGGGTACGGTGAGACCCAGTACTTC. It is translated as CASSKGYGETQYF.

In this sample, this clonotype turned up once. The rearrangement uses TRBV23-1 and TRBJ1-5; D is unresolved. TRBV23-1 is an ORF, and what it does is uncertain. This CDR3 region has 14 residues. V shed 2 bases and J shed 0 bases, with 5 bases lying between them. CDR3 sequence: CASSQGHSNQPQHF. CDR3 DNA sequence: TGCGCCAGCAGTCAAGGGCATAGCAATCAGCCCCAGCATTTT.

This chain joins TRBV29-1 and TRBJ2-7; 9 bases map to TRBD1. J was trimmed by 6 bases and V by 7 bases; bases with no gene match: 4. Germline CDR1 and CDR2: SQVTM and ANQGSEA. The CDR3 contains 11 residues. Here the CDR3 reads CSAGTGTEQYF. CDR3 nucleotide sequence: TGCAGCGCCGGGACAGGGACCGAGCAGTACTTC.

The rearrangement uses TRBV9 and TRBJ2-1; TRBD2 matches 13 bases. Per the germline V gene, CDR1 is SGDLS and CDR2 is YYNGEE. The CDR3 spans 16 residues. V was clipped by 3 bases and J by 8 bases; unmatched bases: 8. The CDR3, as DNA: TGTGCCAGCAGCGCGACTAGCGGGAGGTATACAGATGAGCAGTTCTTC. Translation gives CASSATSGRYTDEQFF.

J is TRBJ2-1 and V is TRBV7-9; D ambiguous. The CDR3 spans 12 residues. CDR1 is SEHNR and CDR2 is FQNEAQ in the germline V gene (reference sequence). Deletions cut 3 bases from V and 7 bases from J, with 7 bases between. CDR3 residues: CASSFALNEQFF. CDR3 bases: TGTGCCAGCAGCTTCGCACTGAATGAGCAGTTCTTC.

The CDR3 sequence: CASKTSTGQETQYF. CDR3 DNA sequence: TGTGCCAGCAAGACCTCGACAGGACAAGAGACCCAGTACTTC. The J gene is TRBJ2-5, the V gene TRBV27, with D possibly being TRBD1 (6 bases). The length of the CDR3 is 14 residues. V dropped 7 bases and J dropped 2 bases, with 14 bases sitting between them. Germline CDR1 is MNHEY and CDR2 is SMNVEV (reference sequence).

The CDR3 spells CATSRAISDSPLHF. CDR3 bases: TGTGCCACCAGCAGAGCAATTTCGGATTCACCCCTCCACTTT. The chain employs TRBV15 and TRBJ1-6; D is uncertain. The CDR3 covers 14 residues. Trimming cost V 1 base and J 8 bases, with 9 bases left between them. Germline loops: CDR1 LNHNV, CDR2 YYDKDF (reference sequence).